The source of this T cell receptor beta chain is a study of chemoradiotherapy in HPV16-positive cancers. Data came from immunoSEQ multiplex PCR; TCRdb stores just in-frame clones and leaves some out. The sample shows 7,000 to 8,500 clones, about 88% of them seen only once. CDR1 MNHNS and CDR2 SASEGT come from the germline V gene. V was pared by 3 bases and J by 3 bases, with 7 bases of the junction left unmatched. The CDR3 has 16 amino acids. The chain links TRBV6-1 to TRBJ1-4, with 7 bases that match TRBD1. This TCR was recovered from a human donor with HPV-associated anogenital cancer. This specimen consisted of tumor tissue, obtained from a patient who underwent chemoradiotherapy. The CDR3 coding sequence is TGTGCCAGCAGTGATTATGGACAGGCTGCTAATGAAAAACTGTTTTTT. Amino acid sequence: CASSDYGQAANEKLFF.